This TCR beta chain was sequenced in a study of response to subunit inactivated influenza vaccine. Germline CDR1 reads SEHNR; CDR2 reads FQNEAQ (reference sequence). Trimming shortened V by 7 bases and J by 7 bases, and 13 bases separated the two germline ends. The CDR3 runs 13 residues. This clonotype has more than one count but fewer than ten. TCRdb itself ran the RT-PCR reads through MiXCR, one entry per CDR3 protein. This sample carries roughly 760,000 distinct CDR3 sequences, 20% to 25% of them seen once, and the ten largest clones take around 9.6%. This clonotype was sampled from a man aged 50 to 60 who received an inactivated influenza vaccine. The sequencing here drew on PBMCs from blood, taken approximately 5 days after vaccination. The J gene is TRBJ1-4, the V gene TRBV7-9; D unclear. CDR3 sequence reads: CASNRGGSEKLFF. CDR3 in DNA: TGTGCCAGCAACAGAGGAGGTAGTGAAAAACTGTTTTTT. Combining the CDR3 with reference TRBV7-9 and TRBJ1-4 gives the whole variable domain DTGVSQNPRHKITKRGQNVTFRCDPISEHNRLYWYRQTLGQGPEFLTYFQNEAQLEKSRLLSDRFSAERPKGSFSTLEIQRTEQGDSAMYLCASNRGGSEKLFFGSGTQLSVL.